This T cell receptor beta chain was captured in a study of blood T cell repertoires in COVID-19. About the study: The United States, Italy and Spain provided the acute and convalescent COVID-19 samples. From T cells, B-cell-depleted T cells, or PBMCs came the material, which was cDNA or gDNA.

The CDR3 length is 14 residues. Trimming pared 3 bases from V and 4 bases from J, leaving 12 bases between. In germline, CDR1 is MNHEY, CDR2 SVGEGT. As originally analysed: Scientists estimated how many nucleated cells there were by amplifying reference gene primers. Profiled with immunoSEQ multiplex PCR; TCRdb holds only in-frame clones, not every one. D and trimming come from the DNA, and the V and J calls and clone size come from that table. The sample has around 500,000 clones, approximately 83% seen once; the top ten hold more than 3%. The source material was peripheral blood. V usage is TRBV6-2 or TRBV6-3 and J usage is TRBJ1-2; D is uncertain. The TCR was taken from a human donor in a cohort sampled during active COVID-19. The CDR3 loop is CASSYRSEPYGYTF. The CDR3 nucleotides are TGTGCCAGCAGTTATCGCAGCGAACCCTATGGCTACACCTTC.